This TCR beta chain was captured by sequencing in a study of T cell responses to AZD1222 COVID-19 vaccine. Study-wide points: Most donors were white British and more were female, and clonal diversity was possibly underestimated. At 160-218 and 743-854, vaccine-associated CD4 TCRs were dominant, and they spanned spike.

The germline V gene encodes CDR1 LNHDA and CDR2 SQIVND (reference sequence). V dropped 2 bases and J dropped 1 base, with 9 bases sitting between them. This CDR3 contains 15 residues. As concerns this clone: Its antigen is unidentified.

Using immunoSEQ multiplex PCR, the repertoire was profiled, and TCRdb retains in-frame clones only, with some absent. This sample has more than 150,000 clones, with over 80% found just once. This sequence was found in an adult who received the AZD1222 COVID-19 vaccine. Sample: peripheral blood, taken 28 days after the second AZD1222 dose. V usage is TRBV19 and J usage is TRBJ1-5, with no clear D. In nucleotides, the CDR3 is TGTGCCAGTAGTATATTTTCCCTCAGCAATCAGCCCCAGCATTTT. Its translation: CASSIFSLSNQPQHF.